The present TCR beta chain was sequenced within a study of shared clonotypes between healthy human individuals. V was cut by 0 bases and J by 5 bases, with 8 bases left in between. There are 13 residues in the CDR3. Germline values: CDR1 PRHDT, CDR2 FYEKMQ (reference sequence). The method was immunoSEQ multiplex PCR; TCRdb's version includes in-frame clones alone and lacks a portion of them. This repertoire shows about 2 million clones, about 95% found once; its top ten account for 0.9% to 1.4%. Notes on the study in general: Large sequencing depth failed to make sorted-subset sequencing complete, rarefaction showed. Researchers found naive subsets generally carried larger estimated richness than memory subsets.

CD8 cells classed as naive were CD45RO-negative and positively selected for CCR7, excluding terminally differentiated effector memory CD45RA+ cells. Concerning this clone itself: As yet, its antigen is unknown.

The sequence was obtained from a man between 18 and 35 years old in good health. The chain has TRBV13 and TRBJ2-7; possible D gene TRBD2, 5 bases. Material for sequencing was naive CD8+ T cells sorted from blood. CDR3 loop: CASSLGDGNEQYF. In DNA form, the CDR3 reads TGTGCCAGCAGCTTAGGCGACGGGAACGAGCAGTACTTC.